This T cell receptor (beta chain) was observed in a study of shared clonotypes between healthy human individuals. Study findings and constraints: Among the subsets, naive ones generally showed larger estimated richness than memory ones. Clonotype sharing among the donors was expected to vary with sequencing depth.

Assay used: immunoSEQ multiplex PCR; TCRdb lists only in-frame clones, some missing. The sample contains about 1 million clones, 75% of which appear only once. Comment on this clone: The antigen is not known.

Those who donated, Caucasian adults without exception, all lived in Nashville, Tennessee. The split of CD4+ cells yielded CD45RA+ naive and CD45RA-negative memory subsets. Trimming cost V 3 bases and J 2 bases, with 11 bases left between them. There are 14 residues in the CDR3. Per the germline V gene, CDR1 is SGHAT and CDR2 is FQDESV (reference sequence). Sequenced material: memory CD4+ T cells sorted from blood. The sample's subset: CD45RA-negative fraction. The chain employs TRBV11-1 and TRBJ2-7; maybe TRBD2 (5 bases). This TCR was sampled from a man aged 18 to 29 in good health. The CDR3 region is CASSLLRGTYEQYF. In nucleotides, the CDR3 is TGTGCCAGCAGCTTGCTACGAGGGACCTACGAGCAGTACTTC. Supplemented by reference TRBV11-1 and TRBJ2-7, the full variable domain reads EAEVAQSPRYKITEKSQAVAFWCDPISGHATLYWYRQILGQGPELLVQFQDESVVDDSQLPKDRFSAERLKGVDSTLKIQPAELGDSAMYLCASSLLRGTYEQYFGPGTRLTVT.